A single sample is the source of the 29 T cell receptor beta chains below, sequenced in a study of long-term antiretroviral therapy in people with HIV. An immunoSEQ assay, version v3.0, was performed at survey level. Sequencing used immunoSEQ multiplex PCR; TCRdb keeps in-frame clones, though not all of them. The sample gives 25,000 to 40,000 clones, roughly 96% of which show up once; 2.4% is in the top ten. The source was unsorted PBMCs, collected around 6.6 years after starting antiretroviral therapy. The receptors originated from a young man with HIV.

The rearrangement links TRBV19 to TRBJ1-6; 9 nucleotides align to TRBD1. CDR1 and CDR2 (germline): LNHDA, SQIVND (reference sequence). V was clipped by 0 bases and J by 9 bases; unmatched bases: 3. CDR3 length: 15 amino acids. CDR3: CASSIEGTGSSPLHF. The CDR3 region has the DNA TGTGCCAGTAGTATAGAAGGGACAGGGAGTTCACCCCTCCACTTT.

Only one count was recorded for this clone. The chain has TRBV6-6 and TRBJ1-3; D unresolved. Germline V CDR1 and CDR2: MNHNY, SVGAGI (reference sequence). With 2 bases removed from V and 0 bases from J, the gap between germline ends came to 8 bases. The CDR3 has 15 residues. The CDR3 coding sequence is TGTGCCAGCAGTTACGCGACGGTCTCTGGAAACACCATATATTTT. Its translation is CASSYATVSGNTIYF.

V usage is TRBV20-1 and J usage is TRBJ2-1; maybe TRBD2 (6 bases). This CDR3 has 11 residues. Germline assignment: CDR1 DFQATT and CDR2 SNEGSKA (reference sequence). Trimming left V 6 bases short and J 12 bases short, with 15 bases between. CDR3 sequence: CSASQGGRQFF. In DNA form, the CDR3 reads TGCAGTGCCTCCCAGGGAGGTCGGCAGTTCTTC.

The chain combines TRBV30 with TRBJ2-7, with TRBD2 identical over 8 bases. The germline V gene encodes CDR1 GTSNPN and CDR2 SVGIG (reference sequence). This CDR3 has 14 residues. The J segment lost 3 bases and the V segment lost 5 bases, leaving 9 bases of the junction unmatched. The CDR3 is CAWGGTSGGYEQYF. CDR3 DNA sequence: TGTGCCTGGGGGGGGACTAGTGGGGGCTACGAGCAGTACTTC.

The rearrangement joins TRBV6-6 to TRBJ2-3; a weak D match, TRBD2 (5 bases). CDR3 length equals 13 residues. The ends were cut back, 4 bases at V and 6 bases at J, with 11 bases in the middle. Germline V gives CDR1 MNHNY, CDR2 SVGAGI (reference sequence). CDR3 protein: CASSSGSKDTQYF. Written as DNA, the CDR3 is TGTGCCAGCAGTTCGGGGTCTAAGGATACGCAGTATTTT.

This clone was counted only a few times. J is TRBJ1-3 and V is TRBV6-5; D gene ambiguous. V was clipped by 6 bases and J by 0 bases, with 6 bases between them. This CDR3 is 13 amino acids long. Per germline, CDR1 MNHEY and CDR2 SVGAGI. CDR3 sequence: CASRLSSGNTIYF. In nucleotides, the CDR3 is TGTGCCAGCAGACTCAGCTCTGGAAACACCATATATTTT.

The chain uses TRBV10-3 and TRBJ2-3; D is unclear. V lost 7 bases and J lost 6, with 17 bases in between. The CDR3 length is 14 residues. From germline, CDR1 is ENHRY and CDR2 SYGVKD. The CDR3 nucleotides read TGTGCCATCACCGAGTCTTTGGATTTGGATACGCAGTATTTT. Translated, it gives CAITESLDLDTQYF.

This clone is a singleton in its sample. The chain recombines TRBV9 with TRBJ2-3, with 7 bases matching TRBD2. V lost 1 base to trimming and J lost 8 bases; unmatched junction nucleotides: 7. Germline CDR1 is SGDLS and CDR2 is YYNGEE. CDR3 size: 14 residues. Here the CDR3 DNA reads TGTGCCAGCAGCGTAAGCGGGACGGGAGGTACGCAGTATTTT. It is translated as CASSVSGTGGTQYF.

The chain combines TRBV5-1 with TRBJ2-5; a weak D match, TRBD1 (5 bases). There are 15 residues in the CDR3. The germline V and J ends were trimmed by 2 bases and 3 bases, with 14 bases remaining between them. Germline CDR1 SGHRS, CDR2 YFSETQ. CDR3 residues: CASSLGPQGEETQYF. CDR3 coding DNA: TGCGCCAGCAGCTTAGGGCCCCAAGGGGAAGAGACCCAGTACTTC. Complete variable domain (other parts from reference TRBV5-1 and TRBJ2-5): KAGVTQTPRYLIKTRGQQVTLSCSPISGHRSVSWYQQTPGQGLQFLFEYFSETQRNKGNFPGRFSGRQFSNSRSEMNVSTLELGDSALYLCASSLGPQGEETQYFGPGTRLLVL.

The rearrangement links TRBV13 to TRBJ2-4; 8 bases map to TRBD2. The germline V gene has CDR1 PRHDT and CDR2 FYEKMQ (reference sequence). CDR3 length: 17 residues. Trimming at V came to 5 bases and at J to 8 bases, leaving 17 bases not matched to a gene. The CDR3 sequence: CASSTKAHREGGDIQYF. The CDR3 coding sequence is TGTGCCAGCAGCACAAAGGCTCACCGGGAGGGAGGGGACATTCAGTACTTC.

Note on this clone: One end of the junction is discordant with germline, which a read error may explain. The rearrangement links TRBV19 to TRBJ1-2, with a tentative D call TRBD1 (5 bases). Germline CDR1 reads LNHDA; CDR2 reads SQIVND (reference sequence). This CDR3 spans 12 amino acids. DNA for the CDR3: TGTGCCAGTAGTCATGATGTAGGGACGGTAAGCTTC. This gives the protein CASSHDVGTVSF.

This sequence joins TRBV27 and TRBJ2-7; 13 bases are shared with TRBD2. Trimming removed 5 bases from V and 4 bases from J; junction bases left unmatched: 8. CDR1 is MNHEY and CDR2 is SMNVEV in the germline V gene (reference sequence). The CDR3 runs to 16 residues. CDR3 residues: CASSGYTSGGAYEQYF. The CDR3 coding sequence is TGTGCCAGCAGTGGATACACTAGCGGGGGGGCGTACGAGCAGTACTTC.

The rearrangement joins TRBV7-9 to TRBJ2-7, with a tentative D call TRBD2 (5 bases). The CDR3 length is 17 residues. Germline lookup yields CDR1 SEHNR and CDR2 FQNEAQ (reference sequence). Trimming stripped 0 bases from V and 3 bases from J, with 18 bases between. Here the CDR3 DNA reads TGTGCCAGCAGCTTAGCCGGAGGCTTGACTGGCTACTACGAGCAGTACTTC. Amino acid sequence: CASSLAGGLTGYYEQYF.

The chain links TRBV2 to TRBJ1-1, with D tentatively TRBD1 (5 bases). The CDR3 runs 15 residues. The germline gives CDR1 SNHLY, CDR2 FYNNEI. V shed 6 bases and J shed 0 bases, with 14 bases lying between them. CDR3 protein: CASSPTEIMNTEAFF. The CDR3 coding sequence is TGTGCCAGCAGCCCGACAGAGATCATGAACACTGAAGCTTTCTTT.

The CDR3 here is CAISGPETTYEQYF. The CDR3 bases are TGTGCCATCAGTGGGCCAGAGACTACCTACGAGCAGTACTTC. The V call is TRBV10-3, the J call TRBJ2-7; perhaps TRBD2 as D (5 bases). The CDR3 has 14 amino acids. Trimming stripped 4 bases from V and 2 bases from J, with 12 bases between. The germline V gene encodes CDR1 ENHRY and CDR2 SYGVKD.

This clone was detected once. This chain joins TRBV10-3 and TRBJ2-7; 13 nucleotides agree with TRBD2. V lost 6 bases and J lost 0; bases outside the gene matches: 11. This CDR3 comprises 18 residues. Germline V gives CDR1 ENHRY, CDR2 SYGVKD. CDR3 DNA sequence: TGTGCCATCAGGGGCACCGGGACTAGCGGGAAGAGCTCCTACGAGCAGTACTTC. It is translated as CAIRGTGTSGKSSYEQYF.

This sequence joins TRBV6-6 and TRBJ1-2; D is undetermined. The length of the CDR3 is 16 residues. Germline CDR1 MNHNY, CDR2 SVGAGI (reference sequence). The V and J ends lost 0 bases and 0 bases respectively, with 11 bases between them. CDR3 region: CASSYSETGTNYGYTF. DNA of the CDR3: TGTGCCAGCAGTTACTCTGAGACGGGGACTAACTATGGCTACACCTTC.

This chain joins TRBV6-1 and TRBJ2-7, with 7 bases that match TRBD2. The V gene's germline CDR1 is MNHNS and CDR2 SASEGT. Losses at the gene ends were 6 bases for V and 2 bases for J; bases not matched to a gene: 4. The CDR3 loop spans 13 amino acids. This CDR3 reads CASRASGTYEQYF. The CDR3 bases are TGTGCCAGCAGGGCAAGCGGGACCTACGAGCAGTACTTC.

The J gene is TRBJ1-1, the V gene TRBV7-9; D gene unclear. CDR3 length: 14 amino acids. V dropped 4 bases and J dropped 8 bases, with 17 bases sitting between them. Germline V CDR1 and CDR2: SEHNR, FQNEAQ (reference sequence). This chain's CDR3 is CASSYPSQFQEAFF. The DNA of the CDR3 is TGTGCCAGCAGCTACCCATCACAATTTCAAGAAGCTTTCTTT.

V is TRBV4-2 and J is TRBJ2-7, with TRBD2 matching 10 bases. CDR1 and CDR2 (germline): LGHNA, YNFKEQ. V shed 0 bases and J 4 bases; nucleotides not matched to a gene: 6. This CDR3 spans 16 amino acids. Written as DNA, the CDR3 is TGTGCCAGCAGCCAAGAGGTCGGGACTAGCGCATACGAGCAGTACTTC. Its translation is CASSQEVGTSAYEQYF.

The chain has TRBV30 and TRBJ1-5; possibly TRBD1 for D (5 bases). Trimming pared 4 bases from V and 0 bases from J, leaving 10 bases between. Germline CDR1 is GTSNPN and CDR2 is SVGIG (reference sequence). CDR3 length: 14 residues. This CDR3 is CAWTGRYSNQPQHF. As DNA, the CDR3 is TGTGCCTGGACAGGGCGTTATAGCAATCAGCCCCAGCATTTT.

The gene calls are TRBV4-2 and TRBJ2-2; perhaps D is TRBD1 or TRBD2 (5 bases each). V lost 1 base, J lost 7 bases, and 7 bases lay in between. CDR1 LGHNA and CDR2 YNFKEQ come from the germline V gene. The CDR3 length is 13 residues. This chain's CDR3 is CASSQGGIGELFF. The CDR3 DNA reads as TGTGCCAGCAGCCAAGGGGGGATCGGGGAGCTGTTTTTT.

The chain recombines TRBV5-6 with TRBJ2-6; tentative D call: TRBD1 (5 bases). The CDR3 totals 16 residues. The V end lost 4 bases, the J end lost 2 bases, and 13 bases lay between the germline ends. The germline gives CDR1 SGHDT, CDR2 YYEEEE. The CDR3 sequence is CASSPTWGAGANVLTF. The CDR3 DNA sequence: TGTGCCAGCAGCCCGACGTGGGGCGCTGGGGCCAACGTCCTGACTTTC.

The DNA of the CDR3 is TGTGCCAGCTCCCAAGGCGGGTACAATGAGCAGTTCTTC. Amino acids: CASSQGGYNEQFF. The V gene is TRBV7-3, the J gene TRBJ2-1; D perhaps matches TRBD2 (5 bases). V dropped 8 bases and J dropped 4 bases, with 12 bases sitting between them. Germline CDR1 reads SGHTA; CDR2 reads FQGTGA. This CDR3 is built from 13 residues. Variable domain in full (rest from reference TRBV7-3 and TRBJ2-1): GAGVSQTPSNKVTEKGKYVELRCDPISGHTALYWYRQSLGQGPEFLIYFQGTGAADDSGLPNDRFFAVRPEGSVSTLKIQRTERGDSAVYLCASSQGGYNEQFFGPGTRLTVL.

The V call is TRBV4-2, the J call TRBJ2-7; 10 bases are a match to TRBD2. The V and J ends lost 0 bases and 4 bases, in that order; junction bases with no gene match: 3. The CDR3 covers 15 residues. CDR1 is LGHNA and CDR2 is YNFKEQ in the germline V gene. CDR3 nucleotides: TGTGCCAGCAGCCAAGAGCCTAGCGGGAGTTACGAGCAGTACTTC. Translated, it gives CASSQEPSGSYEQYF.

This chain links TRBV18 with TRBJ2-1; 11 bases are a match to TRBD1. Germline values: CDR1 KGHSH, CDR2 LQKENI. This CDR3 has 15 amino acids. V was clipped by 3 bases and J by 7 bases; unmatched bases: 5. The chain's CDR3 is CASSPGDRGKNEQFF. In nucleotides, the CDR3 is TGTGCCAGCTCACCTGGGGACAGGGGGAAGAATGAGCAGTTCTTC.

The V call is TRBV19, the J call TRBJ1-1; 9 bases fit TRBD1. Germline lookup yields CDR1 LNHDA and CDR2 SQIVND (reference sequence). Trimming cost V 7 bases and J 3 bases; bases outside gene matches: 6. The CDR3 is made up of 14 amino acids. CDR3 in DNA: TGTGCCAGTAACAGGGGGCGCAGGTACACTGAAGCTTTCTTT. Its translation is CASNRGRRYTEAFF.

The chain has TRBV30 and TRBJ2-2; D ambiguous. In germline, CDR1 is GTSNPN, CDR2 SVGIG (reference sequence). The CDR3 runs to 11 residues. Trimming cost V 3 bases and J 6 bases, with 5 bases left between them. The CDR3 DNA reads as TGTGCCTGGAGACGTCCCGGGGAGCTGTTTTTT. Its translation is CAWRRPGELFF.

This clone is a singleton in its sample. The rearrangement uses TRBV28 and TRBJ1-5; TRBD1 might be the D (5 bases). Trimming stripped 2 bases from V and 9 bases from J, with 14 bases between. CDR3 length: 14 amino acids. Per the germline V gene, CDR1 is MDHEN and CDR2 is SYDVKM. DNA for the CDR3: TGTGCCAGCAGTTTAGTCCAGGGTCTAAGGCCCCAGCATTTT. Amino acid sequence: CASSLVQGLRPQHF.